Shown below are 10 T cell receptor beta chains from a single sample sequenced in a study of spatial heterogeneity in lung cancer. The time point: sample taken at primary tumor resection. TCRdb used MiXCR to reprocess the 5' RACE reads, holding one entry per CDR3 protein. The table shows 40,000 to 55,000 distinct CDR3 sequences, with approximately 6.3% occurring only once. The sample was PBMCs, taken at surgery. The receptors come from a female donor with early-stage non-small cell lung cancer.

In its sample, this clonotype was seen many times. This chain connects TRBV7-8 to TRBJ2-5; no clear D. Per germline, CDR1 SGHVS and CDR2 FQNEAQ. V was pared by 5 bases and J by 3 bases, with 13 bases between. The CDR3 contains 14 residues. The DNA for the CDR3 is TGTGCCAGCAGCCCTACCCCAGCTGAAGAGACCCAGTACTTC. Its translation: CASSPTPAEETQYF.

Ten or more counts support this clonotype. The chain carries TRBV4-1 and TRBJ1-5; 8 nucleotides line up with TRBD1. The germline V gene encodes CDR1 MGHRA and CDR2 YSYEKL. The length of the CDR3 is 14 residues. V lost 6 bases and J lost 3; bases outside the gene matches: 4. CDR3 in amino acids: CASSPGQVNQPQHF. In DNA, the CDR3 is TGCGCCAGCAGTCCGGGACAGGTCAATCAGCCCCAGCATTTT.

The CDR3 loop is CASRIGGGEQYF. CDR3 DNA sequence: TGTGCCAGCAGGATCGGAGGAGGCGAGCAGTACTTC. The chain has TRBV12-3 or TRBV12-4 and TRBJ2-7; TRBD2 is a possible D gene (5 bases). The CDR3 has 12 residues. V lost 6 bases, J lost 6 bases, and 12 bases lay in between.

This clonotype has just a few counts. This chain joins TRBV6-2 or TRBV6-3 and TRBJ1-1, with TRBD1 as a possible D gene (5 bases). The ends were cut back, 2 bases at V and 4 bases at J, with 8 bases in the middle. The germline CDR1 and CDR2 sequences are MNHEY and SVGEGT. The CDR3 totals 13 residues. This CDR3 reads CASSYRRGTEAFF. Written as DNA, the CDR3 is TGTGCCAGCAGTTACAGGAGGGGCACTGAAGCTTTCTTT.

This clonotype was counted ten times or more. The genes are TRBV5-6 and TRBJ2-5, with TRBD1 identical over 7 bases. The CDR3 runs to 15 residues. Trimming cost V 1 base and J 0 bases; bases outside gene matches: 3. Germline CDR1 reads SGHDT; CDR2 reads YYEEEE. The CDR3 is CASSLYGTDQETQYF. CDR3 bases: TGTGCCAGCAGCTTGTATGGGACAGACCAAGAGACCCAGTACTTC.

This clonotype was detected a few times. The chain combines TRBV28 with TRBJ2-3, with TRBD1 identical over 12 bases. This CDR3 contains 17 residues. Germline CDR1 is MDHEN and CDR2 is SYDVKM. V was pared by 4 bases and J by 4 bases, with 9 bases of the junction left unmatched. CDR3 DNA sequence: TGTGCCAGCAGTTCGGGACAGGGGGCCTTCGTAGCAGATACGCAGTATTTT. This sequence encodes CASSSGQGAFVADTQYF. Using reference TRBV28 and TRBJ2-3 for the parts outside the CDR3, the full variable domain is DVKVTQSSRYLVKRTGEKVFLECVQDMDHENMFWYRQDPGLGLRLIYFSYDVKMKEKGDIPEGYSVSREKKERFSLILESASTNQTSMYLCASSSGQGAFVADTQYFGPGTRLTVL.

The DNA for the CDR3 is TGCGCCAGCAGTTTCCCGGGCTCAGCACGGGAGACCCAGTACTTC. This encodes CASSFPGSARETQYF. The V gene is TRBV5-1, the J gene TRBJ2-5; D gene ambiguous. V shed 5 bases and J shed 5 bases, with 19 bases lying between them. This CDR3 spans 15 amino acids. The V gene's germline CDR1 is SGHRS and CDR2 YFSETQ.

This sequence joins TRBV20-1 and TRBJ2-3; 8 bases map to TRBD2. After removal of 2 bases from V and 1 base from J, the junction contained 5 bases not matched to a gene. Germline CDR1 DFQATT, CDR2 SNEGSKA (reference sequence). The CDR3 runs 15 residues. CDR3: CSARKLAEGTDTQYF. The CDR3 DNA is TGCAGTGCTAGAAAACTAGCGGAGGGCACAGATACGCAGTATTTT.

Ten or more counts support this clonotype. This sequence joins TRBV24-1 and TRBJ2-5, with 10 bases fitting TRBD2. Germline V gene lookup returns CDR1 KGHDR and CDR2 SFDVKD. The V gene end was trimmed by 4 bases and the J gene end by 1 base; junction bases not matched to a gene: 5. The CDR3 loop spans 16 amino acids. The chain's CDR3 is CATSDSIAGGQETQYF. The CDR3 DNA is TGTGCCACCAGTGACTCGATAGCGGGGGGCCAAGAGACCCAGTACTTC.

This clonotype was observed many times. V is TRBV5-1 and J is TRBJ2-1, with D hard to call. This CDR3 region has 14 residues. In germline, CDR1 is SGHRS, CDR2 YFSETQ. V was trimmed by 2 bases and J by 5 bases, leaving 11 bases between them. The CDR3 is CASSLRSGNNEQFF. CDR3 DNA sequence: TGCGCCAGCAGCTTACGGAGTGGGAACAATGAGCAGTTCTTC.